The sequence of this T cell receptor (beta chain) was determined in a study of vaccination and CD4 T cells after COVID-19. Scientists ran DNA taken from cultured CD4+ T cells through the Oncomine TCR Beta short-read assay for sequencing. TCRdb reprocessed the PCR reads with MiXCR, giving one entry per CDR3 protein. The data show some 21,000 distinct CDR3 sequences, 47% seen once. Specified treatment: approximately nine-day PBMC culture with coronavirus spike peptide pools or control peptides (ViraFEST assay). About this clonotype itself: No antigen is known for it.

This CDR3 is 15 amino acids long. The ends lost 1 base at V and 6 bases at J; junction bases unmatched: 10. Germline V gene sequence: CDR1 DFQATT, CDR2 SNEGSKA (reference sequence). The receptor was isolated from a human donor who had recovered from COVID-19. This specimen was CD4+ T cells from blood, cultured in vitro, taken before SARS-CoV-2 vaccination. V and J are TRBV20-1 and TRBJ2-7, with 9 bases fitting TRBD1. The CDR3 sequence is CSARARDRVLREQYF. CDR3 nucleotide sequence: TGCAGTGCTAGAGCCCGGGACAGGGTTTTACGCGAGCAGTACTTC.